This TCR beta chain was captured by sequencing in a study of shared clonotypes between healthy human individuals. The data were produced by immunoSEQ multiplex PCR, yet TCRdb's version contains in-frame clones alone and is incomplete. The sample records roughly 1,100,000 clones, 65% to 80% being singletons. The CDR3 spans 18 residues. Per the germline V gene, CDR1 is SGHVS and CDR2 is FNYEAQ. J was trimmed by 4 bases and V by 6 bases; bases with no gene match: 14. Division of CD4+ cells produced a CD45RA+ naive subset and a CD45RA-negative memory subset. The V and J genes are TRBV7-6 and TRBJ2-2; 10 bases agree with TRBD1. Sequencing was done on a sample of memory CD4+ T cells sorted from blood. The sample's subset: CD45RA-negative fraction. The sequence derives from a man younger than 35 in good health. The CDR3 region has the DNA TGTGCCAGCAGACAAACCTCCGGGACAGGGGTTTCCACCGGGGAGCTGTTTTTT. Translating it yields CASRQTSGTGVSTGELFF.